These T cell receptor beta chains were read from a single sample in a study of blood T cell repertoires in COVID-19. The assay was immunoSEQ multiplex PCR, and TCRdb's table has in-frame clones only and misses some. The sample yields about 200,000 clones, about 88% seen once. Sequencing was performed on peripheral blood. These receptors all stem from a man aged 50 to 59 with COVID-19, enrolled during active disease. CDR3s include the opening cysteine and the closing phenylalanine or tryptophan. Each record gives: D gene, clone size, V gene, J gene, CDR3 DNA, CDR3 protein. A D gene is named only where the DNA matches it firmly. Rows may omit the clone size; those that give it use once, few, many or a size class.

D: NA
size: once
V: TRBV9
J: TRBJ2-3
DNA: TGTGCCAGCAGCGACCACTCCGGGACTGCTAGCACAGATACGCAGTATTTT
CDR3: CASSDHSGTASTDTQYF

D: TRBD1
size: NA
V: TRBV30
J: TRBJ2-1
DNA: TGTGCCCTACAGGGGGCGGCCGAGGGGGTGCAGTTCTTC
CDR3: CALQGAAEGVQFF

D: TRBD1
size: NA
V: TRBV20-1
J: TRBJ1-1
DNA: TGCAGTGCTAGTAGGGGGACAGGGTGGAACACTGAAGCTTTCTTT
CDR3: CSASRGTGWNTEAFF

D: NA
size: NA
V: TRBV20-1
J: TRBJ1-3
DNA: TGCAGTGCTAGTCAGGTGTTGGGAAACACCATATATTTT
CDR3: CSASQVLGNTIYF

D: TRBD1
size: NA
V: TRBV19
J: TRBJ1-6
DNA: TGTGCCAGTGGGGGACAGGGGAATTCACCCCTCCACTTT
CDR3: CASGGQGNSPLHF

D: TRBD2
size: NA
V: TRBV2
J: TRBJ2-1
DNA: TGTGCCAGCAGGGGACTACATGGGTACAATGAGCAGTTCTTC
CDR3: CASRGLHGYNEQFF

D: TRBD2
size: NA
V: TRBV19
J: TRBJ2-7
DNA: TGTGCCACGGGGACTAGCGGGAGGGGCTCCTACGAGCAGTACTTC
CDR3: CATGTSGRGSYEQYF

D: NA
size: NA
V: TRBV6-5
J: TRBJ2-5
DNA: TGTGCCAGCAGAGCAAGTGGGGGGTCGGAGACCCAGTACTTC
CDR3: CASRASGGSETQYF

D: NA
size: NA
V: TRBV5-1
J: TRBJ2-7
DNA: TGCGCCAGCAGCTTGGGATTAGCCATCACCTACGAGCAGTACTTC
CDR3: CASSLGLAITYEQYF

D: TRBD1
size: NA
V: TRBV6-5
J: TRBJ2-3
DNA: TGTGCCAGCAGTTACAAACAGGGGGTAGATACGCAGTATTTT
CDR3: CASSYKQGVDTQYF

D: TRBD1
size: once
V: TRBV2
J: TRBJ2-2
DNA: TGTGCCAGCCTGGGCACGACAGGGGTGGCCGGGGAGCTGTTTTTT
CDR3: CASLGTTGVAGELFF

D: TRBD1
size: NA
V: TRBV3-1/TRBV3-2
J: TRBJ1-6
DNA: TGTGCCAGCAGCCAAGAAGCAGGGGGCGCTTCACCCCTCCACTTT
CDR3: CASSQEAGGASPLHF

D: NA
size: once
V: TRBV19
J: TRBJ2-7
DNA: TGTGCCAGTAGTATAGAAATCAGGGGCGACCTCGAGCAGTACTTC
CDR3: CASSIEIRGDLEQYF

D: NA
size: NA
V: TRBV7-9
J: TRBJ2-1
DNA: TGTGCCAGCAGCTTAGCTAGCCCCGGAGGGGATGAGCAGTTCTTC
CDR3: CASSLASPGGDEQFF

D: TRBD1
size: NA
V: TRBV5-6
J: TRBJ2-1
DNA: TGTGCCAGCAGCTTGCGGAGGGACAGGTTCCCCCTCCCCAATGAGCAGTTCTTC
CDR3: CASSLRRDRFPLPNEQFF

D: NA
size: NA
V: TRBV10-3
J: TRBJ2-6
DNA: TGTGCCATCAGTGAGGTCCCAGCGGCTGGGGCCAACGTCCTGACTTTC
CDR3: CAISEVPAAGANVLTF

D: TRBD2
size: NA
V: TRBV5-1
J: TRBJ2-1
DNA: TGCGCCAGCAAGGATAGCGGGAGTTCCTACAATGAGCAGTTCTTC
CDR3: CASKDSGSSYNEQFF

D: NA
size: NA
V: TRBV7-2
J: TRBJ2-5
DNA: TGTGCCAGCAGCATCTTGGTAGAGGAGACCCAGTACTTC
CDR3: CASSILVEETQYF